Presented here are 25 T cell receptor beta chains from one specimen sequenced in a study of T cell repertoires in cytomegalovirus infection. Their cognate antigens are unknown. TCRdb reprocessed the reads via MiXCR and lists one record per CDR3 protein. Counted here are approximately 990,000 distinct CDR3 sequences, approximately 31% occurring once; the ten biggest clones make up 11% to 15%. The sample was cultured CD8+ T cells from PBMCs, taken from culture after CMV antigen stimulation. The receptor set was obtained from a human donor in good health (CMV status not recorded). Some clones in this sample may be carry-over from other donors' samples.

This clonotype was observed at least ten times. The V gene is TRBV7-8, the J gene TRBJ1-5; D not certain. The ends were cut back, 1 base at V and 4 bases at J, with 17 bases in the middle. Looked up from germline, CDR1 is SGHVS and CDR2 is FQNEAQ. The CDR3 contains 17 residues. This CDR3 is CASSLERVSSRNQPQHF. As DNA, the CDR3 is TGTGCCAGCAGCTTAGAAAGAGTTTCCTCCCGTAATCAGCCCCAGCATTTT.

The V and J genes are TRBV6-5 and TRBJ1-1; no definite D call. The CDR3 is 14 amino acids. CDR1 and CDR2 from the germline V gene are MNHEY and SVGAGI. Between the trimmed V and J ends, which lost 6 bases and 3 bases, there was a span of 14 bases. CDR3 loop: CASSHTLRDTEAFF. The DNA for the CDR3 is TGTGCCAGCAGCCATACCCTTAGGGACACTGAAGCTTTCTTT.

This clonotype was picked up a small number of times. The rearrangement joins TRBV6-6 to TRBJ2-1; no clear D gene. V lost 5 bases and J lost 3, with 8 bases in between. The CDR3 has 13 amino acids. CDR1 MNHNY and CDR2 SVGAGI come from the germline V gene (reference sequence). In DNA form, the CDR3 reads TGTGCCAGCAGTCCCCTAGACTACAATGAGCAGTTCTTC. It yields the protein CASSPLDYNEQFF.

As for this clonotype: Its ends do not fully match the called genes, so a read error is possible. This chain uses TRBV6-5 with TRBJ2-2; 12 positions agree with TRBD1. Germline V gene sequence: CDR1 MNHEY, CDR2 SVGAGI. The CDR3 spans 16 residues. CDR3 DNA: TGTGTCAGCAGTTACTCCGGGACAGGGGGCCCCGGGGAGCTGTTTTTT. Translated, it gives CVSSYSGTGGPGELFF.

The gene calls are TRBV5-1 and TRBJ2-2, with D hard to call. Germline V lookup: CDR1 SGHRS, CDR2 YFSETQ. V lost 3 bases to trimming and J lost 0 bases, with 15 bases between them. CDR3 length equals 17 residues. The CDR3 region is CASSSYGVYTNTGELFF. CDR3 coding DNA: TGCGCCAGCAGCTCCTATGGCGTCTATACGAACACCGGGGAGCTGTTTTTT.

V usage is TRBV7-2 and J usage is TRBJ1-1; weak D call: TRBD1 (5 bases). Trimming stripped 3 bases from V and 3 bases from J, with 11 bases between. CDR3 length equals 14 residues. Germline V gives CDR1 SGHTA, CDR2 FQGNSA. The CDR3 DNA is TGTGCCAGCAGCTTTCTACAGGCTGACACTGAAGCTTTCTTT. It translates to CASSFLQADTEAFF.

The V and J genes are TRBV28 and TRBJ1-1; D possibly corresponds to TRBD1 (6 bases). V lost 2 bases to trimming and J lost 4 bases, with 17 bases between them. This CDR3 has 16 residues. CDR1 MDHEN and CDR2 SYDVKM come from the germline V gene. The CDR3, as DNA: TGTGCCAGCAGTTTAGGGACACGGACGTCGGGCACTGAAGCTTTCTTT. Amino acid sequence: CASSLGTRTSGTEAFF.

This chain connects TRBV13 to TRBJ2-1, with 10 bases lining up with TRBD2. CDR3 length equals 18 residues. With V trimmed by 2 bases and J by 6 bases, 13 bases remained unmatched. Germline V gene lookup returns CDR1 PRHDT and CDR2 FYEKMQ (reference sequence). The DNA of the CDR3 is TGTGCCAGCAGCTTACTCGCTTCTCTCAGCGGGGGGGCCAATGAGCAGTTCTTC. Translation: CASSLLASLSGGANEQFF.

The chain couples TRBV7-6 to TRBJ2-1; tentative D call: TRBD2 (5 bases). The germline CDR1 and CDR2 sequences are SGHVS and FNYEAQ. V shed 5 bases and J shed 6 bases, with 20 bases lying between them. The CDR3 runs to 16 residues. CDR3 DNA: TGTGCCAGCAGCACCCTAGCCCCTCTAGCTAGCAATGAGCAGTTCTTC. Amino acid sequence: CASSTLAPLASNEQFF.

Remarks on this clonotype: Mismatch with germline at one junction end may stem from a read error. The chain employs TRBV3-1 and TRBJ2-3, with 11 bases fitting TRBD1. Looked up from germline, CDR1 is LGHDT and CDR2 is YNNKEL (reference sequence). The CDR3 covers 18 residues. CDR3 sequence (DNA): TGTGTCAGCAGCCAAGGGGACAGGGGGAAAGGTGAAACAGATACGCAGTATTTT. This gives the protein CVSSQGDRGKGETDTQYF.

This clonotype has a count of ten or more. As DNA, the CDR3 is TGTGCCAGCAGCAAGAGGGGACAGGGCCTTAGGTCACCCCTCCACTTT. It specifies CASSKRGQGLRSPLHF. The chain links TRBV7-8 to TRBJ1-6; 9 bases are a match to TRBD1. V shed 5 bases and J 10 bases; nucleotides not matched to a gene: 12. There are 16 residues in the CDR3. Germline V gives CDR1 SGHVS, CDR2 FQNEAQ.

The chain links TRBV7-6 to TRBJ2-2, with D possibly matching TRBD2 (6 bases). The V end was cut by 1 base, the J end by 4 bases, with 10 bases between. The CDR3 consists of 15 residues. Germline CDR1 SGHVS, CDR2 FNYEAQ. The CDR3 loop reads CASSLGGTFTGELFF. CDR3 nucleotides: TGTGCCAGCAGCTTAGGCGGGACTTTCACCGGGGAGCTGTTTTTT. Based on the CDR3 plus reference TRBV7-6 and TRBJ2-2, the full variable domain is GAGVSQSPRYKVTKRGQDVALRCDPISGHVSLYWYRQALGQGPEFLTYFNYEAQQDKSGLPNDRFSAERPEGSISTLTIQRTEQRDSAMYRCASSLGGTFTGELFFGEGSRLTVL.

This clonotype appeared a few times. The chain recombines TRBV7-9 with TRBJ2-5, with D possibly TRBD2 on 6 matching bases. The V end was cut by 5 bases, the J end by 0 bases, with 16 bases between. The CDR3 contains 16 residues. Germline-derived CDR1 and CDR2 are SEHNR and FQNEAQ (reference sequence). The CDR3 sequence: CASSPSGGSNQETQYF. CDR3 sequence (DNA): TGTGCCAGCAGCCCCAGTGGAGGGTCGAACCAAGAGACCCAGTACTTC. The variable domain in full, with the rest retrieved from reference TRBV7-9 and TRBJ2-5, is DTGVSQNPRHKITKRGQNVTFRCDPISEHNRLYWYRQTLGQGPEFLTYFQNEAQLEKSRLLSDRFSAERPKGSFSTLEIQRTEQGDSAMYLCASSPSGGSNQETQYFGPGTRLLVL.

About this clonotype itself: At one end, the junction sequence differs from germline, possibly due to a read error. V usage is TRBV7-2 and J usage is TRBJ1-1; weak D call: TRBD1 (5 bases). CDR1 is SGHTA, CDR2 FQGNSA, per germline. CDR3 length: 14 residues. The CDR3 DNA follows: TGTGCCGGCAGCTTAGGGTTGGGGGGCACTGAAGCTTTCTTT. As protein: CAGSLGLGGTEAFF.

This clonotype appeared a single time. V usage is TRBV6-6 and J usage is TRBJ1-2, with 10 bases lining up with TRBD1. The CDR3 covers 16 residues. V was clipped by 6 bases and J by 3 bases; unmatched bases: 10. Germline CDR1 MNHNY, CDR2 SVGAGI (reference sequence). The DNA of the CDR3 is TGTGCCAGCAGGGTGAGGGACAGGGGATTAGACTATGGCTACACCTTC. Its translation is CASRVRDRGLDYGYTF.

This clonotype was found a few times. The chain uses TRBV9 and TRBJ1-6, with D maybe TRBD1 (5 bases). V lost 0 bases and J 7 bases, leaving 11 bases between the germline ends. The germline V gene has CDR1 SGDLS and CDR2 YYNGEE. This CDR3 is 15 amino acids long. The CDR3 sequence: CASSVAAGLNSPLHF. The CDR3, as DNA: TGTGCCAGCAGCGTAGCGGCAGGGCTGAATTCACCCCTCCACTTT.

With respect to this clonotype: Being one base from a much bigger clone, this may be a read error. The chain employs TRBV7-2 and TRBJ2-1, with TRBD1 matching over 7 bases. Germline V gene lookup returns CDR1 SGHTA and CDR2 FQGNSA. There are 13 residues in the CDR3. CDR3 residues: CVSSPTGAREQFF. For the CDR3, the DNA is TGTGTCAGCAGCCCAACAGGGGCCCGGGAGCAGTTCTTC.

The CDR3 spells CASSLTGVLMAQYF. The DNA of the CDR3 is TGTGCCAGCAGTTTGACAGGAGTACTAATGGCCCAGTACTTC. The gene calls are TRBV27 and TRBJ2-5; TRBD1 is a possible D gene (6 bases). Between the trimmed V and J ends, which lost 3 bases and 9 bases, there was a span of 17 bases. Germline V gene sequence: CDR1 MNHEY, CDR2 SMNVEV (reference sequence). The CDR3 sequence is 14 residues long.

This clonotype has more than one count but fewer than ten. The chain employs TRBV20-1 and TRBJ1-1, with TRBD1 matching over 8 bases. The CDR3 sequence is 12 residues long. Losses at the gene ends were 5 bases for V and 11 bases for J; bases not matched to a gene: 10. Germline assignment: CDR1 DFQATT and CDR2 SNEGSKA (reference sequence). The DNA of the CDR3 is TGCAGTGCTGTCTTCAGGGGGCAGGAGGCTTTCTTT. It yields the protein CSAVFRGQEAFF.

The chain employs TRBV18 and TRBJ2-3, with 13 nucleotides matching TRBD2. This CDR3 is built from 17 residues. The junction had 6 bases not matched to a gene; V was cut back by 0 bases and J by 6 bases. Per germline, CDR1 KGHSH and CDR2 LQKENI. CDR3 nucleotide sequence: TGTGCCAGCTCACCACCCACTAGCGGGGGGGCCCCGGATACGCAGTATTTT. Its translation: CASSPPTSGGAPDTQYF.

DNA for the CDR3: TGTGCCAGCAGCCTCCGGGCCGCGGATACGCAGTATTTT. This sequence encodes CASSLRAADTQYF. This sequence joins TRBV6-2 or TRBV6-3 and TRBJ2-3, with D uncertain. The CDR3 extends over 13 amino acids. V lost 6 bases, J lost 6 bases, and 13 bases lay in between. Germline V gives CDR1 MNHEY, CDR2 SVGEGT.

This clonotype was seen only a few times. The gene calls are TRBV6-1 and TRBJ1-1; D not certain. Germline lookup yields CDR1 MNHNS and CDR2 SASEGT. The length of the CDR3 is 16 residues. The V gene lost 2 bases and the J gene lost 1 base, with 14 bases spanning the gap. The CDR3 region is CASSEYPDYSNTEAFF. The CDR3, as DNA: TGTGCCAGCAGTGAATACCCGGACTACTCGAACACTGAAGCTTTCTTT.

The chain is built from TRBV20-1 and TRBJ1-1, with D possibly matching TRBD1 (5 bases). This CDR3 has 16 amino acids. V gave up 0 bases and J gave up 6 bases, with 20 bases separating them. The germline gives CDR1 DFQATT, CDR2 SNEGSKA (reference sequence). This CDR3 is CSARDPAGPGIAEAFF. The CDR3 DNA is TGCAGTGCTAGAGATCCCGCAGGGCCCGGAATTGCTGAAGCTTTCTTT.

Ten or more counts support this clonotype. The rearrangement joins TRBV27 to TRBJ1-6; D not resolved. Germline V lookup: CDR1 MNHEY, CDR2 SMNVEV (reference sequence). This CDR3 is 13 amino acids long. The V gene lost 0 bases and the J gene lost 9 bases, with 6 bases spanning the gap. CDR3 loop: CASSLSLRSPLHF. Here the CDR3 DNA reads TGTGCCAGCAGTTTATCTCTACGTTCACCCCTCCACTTT.

CDR3 in amino acids: CSALDSQLPYSNQPQHF. The CDR3 nucleotides read TGCAGTGCCCTGGACAGCCAATTACCTTATAGCAATCAGCCCCAGCATTTT. The chain recombines TRBV20-1 with TRBJ1-5, with D perhaps matching TRBD1 (6 bases). The CDR3 is made up of 17 amino acids. In germline, CDR1 is DFQATT, CDR2 SNEGSKA (reference sequence). V was clipped by 6 bases and J by 0 bases, with 21 bases between them.